This TCR beta chain came from a study of cytomegalovirus exposure and HLA in healthy donors. Whole-study findings and limits: HLA alleles were associated with 16,000 or so TCR beta sequences in a later analysis at 0.05 false discovery rate. Reportedly, TCR beta sequences accurately predicted HLA-A and HLA-B alleles in most subjects. A later analysis found most CMV-associated TCR beta chains apparently HLA-restricted. Available immune exposure information was restricted to CMV serostatus only.

Looked up from germline, CDR1 is SGHDN and CDR2 is FVKESK. V lost 4 bases to trimming and J lost 6 bases; unmatched junction nucleotides: 8. This CDR3 is 16 amino acids long. As regards this clone: Its target is unknown.

The study ran its PCR with 60 Vbeta and 13 Jbeta primers. Assay: immunoSEQ multiplex PCR; the TCRdb copy retains only in-frame clones and omits some. The sample consists of nearly 110,000 clones, roughly 70% of them appearing once. The sample was PBMCs. The chain combines TRBV14 with TRBJ2-2; 10 bases match TRBD1. The clonotype originates from a middle-aged woman in good health and CMV-seropositive. CDR3 sequence: CASSPTDRGRAGELFF. The CDR3 DNA reads TGTGCCAGCAGCCCAACCGACAGGGGGCGCGCCGGGGAGCTGTTTTTT. The full variable domain, rest sourced from reference TRBV14 and TRBJ2-2, is EAGVTQFPSHSVIEKGQTVTLRCDPISGHDNLYWYRRVMGKEIKFLLHFVKESKQDESGMPNNRFLAERTGGTYSTLKVQPAELEDSGVYFCASSPTDRGRAGELFFGEGSRLTVL.